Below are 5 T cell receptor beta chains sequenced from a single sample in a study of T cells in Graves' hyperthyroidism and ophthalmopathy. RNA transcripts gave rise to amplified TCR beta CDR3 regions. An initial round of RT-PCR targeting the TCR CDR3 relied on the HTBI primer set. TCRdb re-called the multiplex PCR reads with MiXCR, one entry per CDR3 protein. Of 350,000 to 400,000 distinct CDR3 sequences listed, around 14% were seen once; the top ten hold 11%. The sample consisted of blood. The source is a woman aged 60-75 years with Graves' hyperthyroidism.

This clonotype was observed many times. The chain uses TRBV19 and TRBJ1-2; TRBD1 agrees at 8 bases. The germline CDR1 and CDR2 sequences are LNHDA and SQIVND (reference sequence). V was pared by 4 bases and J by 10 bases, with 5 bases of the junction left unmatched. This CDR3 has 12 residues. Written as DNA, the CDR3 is TGTGCCAGTAGTAAGAGGACAGGGTTCTACACCTTC. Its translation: CASSKRTGFYTF.

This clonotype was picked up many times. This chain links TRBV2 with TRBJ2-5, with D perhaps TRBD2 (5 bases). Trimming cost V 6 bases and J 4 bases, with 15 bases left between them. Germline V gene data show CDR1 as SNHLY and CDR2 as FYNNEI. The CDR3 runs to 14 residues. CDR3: CASRGLAGGETQYF. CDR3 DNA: TGTGCCAGCAGGGGTCTAGCAGGTGGAGAGACCCAGTACTTC.

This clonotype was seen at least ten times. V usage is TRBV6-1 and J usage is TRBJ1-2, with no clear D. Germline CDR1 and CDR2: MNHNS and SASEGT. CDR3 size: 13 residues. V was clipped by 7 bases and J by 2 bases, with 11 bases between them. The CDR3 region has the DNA TGTGCCAGCACCTCGGGAGGGAACTATGGCTACACCTTC. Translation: CASTSGGNYGYTF.

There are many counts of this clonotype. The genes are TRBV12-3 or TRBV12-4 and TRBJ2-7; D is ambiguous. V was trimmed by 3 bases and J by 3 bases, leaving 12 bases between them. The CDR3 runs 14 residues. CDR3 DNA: TGTGCCAGCAGTTTTCCCTCGGAAGGCTACGAGCAGTACTTC. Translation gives CASSFPSEGYEQYF.

CDR3 DNA: TGTGCCAGCAGCGATGGAGGGCAAAACTCCTACAATGAGCAGTTCTTC. Translation gives CASSDGGQNSYNEQFF. This chain joins TRBV9 and TRBJ2-1; D possibly corresponds to TRBD2 (6 bases). Germline V lookup: CDR1 SGDLS, CDR2 YYNGEE. The V gene lost 3 bases and the J gene lost 0 bases, with 13 bases spanning the gap. The CDR3 length is 16 residues.